Shown below are 12 T cell receptor beta chains from a single sample sequenced in a study of blood T cell repertoires in COVID-19. TCRdb keeps only in-frame clones here, not all; method: immunoSEQ multiplex PCR. Among 200,000 or so clones, roughly 89% were seen once, and the ten largest hold under 7.5%. The specimen sequenced was peripheral blood. Receptor source: a man in his sixties who had recovered from COVID-19.

This chain uses TRBV27 with TRBJ1-2; 7 nucleotides line up with TRBD1. The V gene end was trimmed by 4 bases and the J gene end by 10 bases; junction bases not matched to a gene: 9. CDR1 and CDR2 (germline): MNHEY, SMNVEV (reference sequence). The CDR3 has 13 residues. The CDR3 spells CASSSRTGGFYTF. For the CDR3, the DNA is TGTGCCAGCAGTTCCCGGACAGGTGGGTTCTACACCTTC.

The genes are TRBV3-1 (or the pseudogene TRBV3-2) and TRBJ2-1, with D unclear. The CDR3 is 13 residues long. The V end lost 3 bases, the J end lost 10 bases, and 13 bases lay between the germline ends. Germline values: CDR1 LGHDT, CDR2 YNNKEL (reference sequence). The CDR3 is CASSQLSAYEQFF. For the CDR3, the DNA is TGTGCCAGCAGCCAGCTCTCTGCCTACGAGCAGTTCTTC.

This clone was seen only a few times. Other nucleotide sequences in the sample specify the same CDR3. The gene calls are TRBV20-1 and TRBJ1-5; 9 nucleotides match TRBD1. CDR3 length equals 14 residues. V trimming: 3 bases; J trimming: 7 bases; junction bases outside the gene matches: 7. Germline CDR1 DFQATT, CDR2 SNEGSKA (reference sequence). The DNA for the CDR3 is TGCAGTGCTAGTCGACAGGGGGTAGGGCAGCCCCAGCATTTT. Translated, it gives CSASRQGVGQPQHF.

The chain employs TRBV30 and TRBJ2-1, with D maybe TRBD1 (5 bases). CDR3 size: 13 residues. V was pared by 0 bases and J by 7 bases, with 10 bases between. Germline assignment: CDR1 GTSNPN and CDR2 SVGIG (reference sequence). The CDR3 here is CAWSVKGLNEQFF. DNA of the CDR3: TGTGCCTGGAGTGTTAAGGGGCTGAATGAGCAGTTCTTC.

This clone appeared a single time. The V and J genes are TRBV3-1 (or the pseudogene TRBV3-2) and TRBJ1-1, with a weak D call TRBD1 (6 bases). Trimming removed 1 base from V and 11 bases from J, with 11 bases in between. CDR1 and CDR2 (germline): LGHDT, YNNKEL (reference sequence). There are 12 residues in the CDR3. CDR3 region: CASSQAPGAAFF. The CDR3 DNA reads as TGTGCCAGCAGCCAAGCCCCAGGGGCGGCTTTCTTT.

This clone came up a few times. The chain links TRBV7-9 to TRBJ2-2, with D possibly being TRBD2 (5 bases). Germline V gene lookup returns CDR1 SEHNR and CDR2 FQNEAQ (reference sequence). V was pared by 3 bases and J by 4 bases, with 9 bases between. The CDR3 extends over 14 amino acids. The CDR3 spells CASSFVATTGELFF. The CDR3 nucleotides are TGTGCCAGCAGCTTTGTAGCGACCACCGGGGAGCTGTTTTTT.

The genes are TRBV20-1 and TRBJ1-2, with D unresolved. The CDR3 consists of 11 residues. The ends were cut back, 6 bases at V and 13 bases at J, with 18 bases in the middle. Germline lookup yields CDR1 DFQATT and CDR2 SNEGSKA (reference sequence). The CDR3 sequence: CSAVLQSGCTF. CDR3 in DNA: TGCAGTGCCGTACTCCAAAGCGGATGCACCTTC.

The chain is built from TRBV7-8 and TRBJ2-1; 10 bases fit TRBD2. The CDR3 contains 15 residues. Germline values: CDR1 SGHVS, CDR2 FQNEAQ. V dropped 6 bases and J dropped 4; count of bases not matched to a gene: 6. The CDR3 DNA reads TGTGCCAGCAGTACTAGCGGGGAGCCATACAATGAGCAGTTCTTC. It codes for CASSTSGEPYNEQFF.

The rearrangement uses TRBV5-5 and TRBJ2-5, with D unclear. The germline CDR1 and CDR2 sequences are SGHKS and YYEKEE (reference sequence). This CDR3 contains 12 residues. The V end was cut by 3 bases, the J end by 2 bases, with 5 bases between. The CDR3 DNA reads TGTGCCAGCAGCTCTTTTCAAGAGACCCAGTACTTC. It is translated as CASSSFQETQYF.

The rearrangement joins TRBV28 to TRBJ2-7; TRBD2 agrees at 13 bases. The ends lost 8 bases at V and 5 bases at J; junction bases unmatched: 3. CDR1 and CDR2 from the germline V gene are MDHEN and SYDVKM. CDR3 length: 13 residues. Written as DNA, the CDR3 is TGTGCCAGCCGGACTAGCGGGAGAAACGAGCAGTACTTC. The encoded protein is CASRTSGRNEQYF.

On this clone itself: The sample holds other DNA sequences that translate to the same CDR3. The chain employs TRBV18 and TRBJ2-3, with TRBD2 matching over 14 bases. V gave up 6 bases and J gave up 1 base; unmatched junction bases: 6. The germline V gene has CDR1 KGHSH and CDR2 LQKENI. CDR3 size: 17 residues. CDR3 nucleotides: TGTGCCAGCTCGCCCGGGACTAGCGGGAGCGGCACAGATACGCAGTATTTT. It encodes CASSPGTSGSGTDTQYF.

This clone was observed a few times. The V and J genes are TRBV2 and TRBJ2-1; 9 bases align to TRBD1. The ends lost 6 bases at V and 1 base at J; junction bases unmatched: 4. The V gene's germline CDR1 is SNHLY and CDR2 FYNNEI. This CDR3 contains 15 residues. The CDR3 DNA is TGTGCCAGCAGCGTAGGACAGGGGTCCTACAATGAGCAGTTCTTC. Translated, it gives CASSVGQGSYNEQFF.